The next 2 T cell receptor beta chains were all read from a single sample in a study of blood T cells in healthy people across ages. Then a second PCR, running roughly 7 to 12 cycles, was carried out with a sample-barcoded 5' primer and a J-beta primer mix. Using its own MiXCR run on the 5' RACE reads, TCRdb lists one record per CDR3 protein. The table has about 1.5 million distinct CDR3 sequences, roughly 43% seen once; the top ten hold about 3.8%. Sample: blood. Receptors were obtained from a woman under 30 in good health.

The chain uses TRBV6-6 and TRBJ1-5; D unresolved. The length of the CDR3 is 15 residues. The germline V gene encodes CDR1 MNHNY and CDR2 SVGAGI (reference sequence). V was pared by 2 bases and J by 2 bases, with 10 bases between. CDR3: CASSYLDGGNQPQHF. The CDR3, as DNA: TGTGCCAGCAGTTACCTCGACGGTGGCAATCAGCCCCAGCATTTT.

The chain recombines TRBV9 with TRBJ2-7; D is possibly TRBD1 (6 bases). This CDR3 region has 15 residues. V was trimmed by 0 bases and J by 4 bases, leaving 14 bases between them. CDR1 and CDR2 (germline): SGDLS, YYNGEE. The CDR3 protein is CASSVEDTGLYEQYF. CDR3 nucleotides: TGTGCCAGCAGCGTAGAGGATACAGGGCTATACGAGCAGTACTTC.